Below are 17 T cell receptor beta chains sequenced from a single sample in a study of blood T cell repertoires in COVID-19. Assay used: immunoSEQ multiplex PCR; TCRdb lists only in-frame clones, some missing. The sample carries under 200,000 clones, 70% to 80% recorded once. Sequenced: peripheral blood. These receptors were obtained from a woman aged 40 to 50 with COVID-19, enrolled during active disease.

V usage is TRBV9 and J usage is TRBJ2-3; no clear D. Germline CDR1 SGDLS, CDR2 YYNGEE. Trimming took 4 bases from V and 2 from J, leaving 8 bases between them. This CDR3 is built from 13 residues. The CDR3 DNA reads TGTGCCAGCAGCCCACTCTTCACAGATACGCAGTATTTT. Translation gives CASSPLFTDTQYF.

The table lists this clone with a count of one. The CDR3 sequence is CASSPGTPGHYGYTF. Here the CDR3 DNA reads TGTGCCAGCAGCCCCGGGACTCCGGGGCACTATGGCTACACCTTC. The rearrangement uses TRBV5-4 and TRBJ1-2; the D gene is possibly TRBD1 (5 bases). The CDR3 consists of 15 residues. The V gene's germline CDR1 is SGHNT and CDR2 YYREEE (reference sequence). Trimming left V 4 bases short and J 3 bases short, with 16 bases between.

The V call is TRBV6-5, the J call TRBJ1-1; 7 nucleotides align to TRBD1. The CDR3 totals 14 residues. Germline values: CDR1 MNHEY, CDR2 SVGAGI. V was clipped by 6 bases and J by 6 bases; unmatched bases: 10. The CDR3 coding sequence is TGTGCCAGCAGATTTGGCACAGGGGTGGCTGAAGCTTTCTTT. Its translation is CASRFGTGVAEAFF.

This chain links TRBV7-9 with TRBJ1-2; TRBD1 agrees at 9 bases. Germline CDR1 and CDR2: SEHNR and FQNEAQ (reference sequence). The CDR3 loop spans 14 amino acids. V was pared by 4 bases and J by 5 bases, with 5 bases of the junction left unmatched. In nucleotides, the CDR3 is TGTGCCAGCAGCTCCGGGACAGGGTTTTATGGCTACACCTTC. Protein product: CASSSGTGFYGYTF.

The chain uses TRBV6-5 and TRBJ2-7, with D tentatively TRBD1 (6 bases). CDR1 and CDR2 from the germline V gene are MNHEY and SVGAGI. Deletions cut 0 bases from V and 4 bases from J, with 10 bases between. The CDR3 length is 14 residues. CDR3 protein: CASSYSDSRYEQYF. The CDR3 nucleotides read TGTGCCAGCAGTTACTCGGACAGTCGGTACGAGCAGTACTTC.

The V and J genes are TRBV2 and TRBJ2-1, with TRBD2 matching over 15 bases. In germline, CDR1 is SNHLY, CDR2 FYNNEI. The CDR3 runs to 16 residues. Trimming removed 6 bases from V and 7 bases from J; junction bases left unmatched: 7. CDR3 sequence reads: CASRGLGLAGGNEQFF. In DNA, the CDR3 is TGTGCCAGCAGAGGCTTGGGACTAGCGGGGGGTAATGAGCAGTTCTTC. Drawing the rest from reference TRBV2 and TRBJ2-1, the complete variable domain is EPEVTQTPSHQVTQMGQEVILRCVPISNHLYFYWYRQILGQKVEFLVSFYNNEISEKSEIFDDQFSVERPDGSNFTLKIRSTKLEDSAMYFCASRGLGLAGGNEQFFGPGTRLTVL.

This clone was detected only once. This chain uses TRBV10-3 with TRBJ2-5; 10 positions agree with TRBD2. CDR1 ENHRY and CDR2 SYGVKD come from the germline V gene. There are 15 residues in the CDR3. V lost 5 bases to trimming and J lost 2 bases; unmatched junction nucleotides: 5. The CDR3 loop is CAISSGGAGQETQYF. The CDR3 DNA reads TGTGCCATCAGTAGCGGGGGGGCTGGGCAAGAGACCCAGTACTTC.

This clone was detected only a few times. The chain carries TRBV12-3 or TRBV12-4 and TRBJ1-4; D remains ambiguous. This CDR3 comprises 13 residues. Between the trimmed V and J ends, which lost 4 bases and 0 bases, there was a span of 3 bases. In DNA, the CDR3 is TGTGCCAGCAGTTACACAACTAATGAAAAACTGTTTTTT. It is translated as CASSYTTNEKLFF.

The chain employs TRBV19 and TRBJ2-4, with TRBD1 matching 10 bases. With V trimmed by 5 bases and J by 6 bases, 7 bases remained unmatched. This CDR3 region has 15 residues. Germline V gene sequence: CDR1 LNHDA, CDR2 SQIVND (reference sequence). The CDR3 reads CASSGGQGYGNIQYF. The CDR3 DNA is TGTGCCAGTAGTGGGGGACAGGGGTATGGAAACATTCAGTACTTC. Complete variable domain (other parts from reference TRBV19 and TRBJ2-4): DGGITQSPKYLFRKEGQNVTLSCEQNLNHDAMYWYRQDPGQGLRLIYYSQIVNDFQKGDIAEGYSVSREKKESFPLTVTSAQKNPTAFYLCASSGGQGYGNIQYFGAGTRLSVL.

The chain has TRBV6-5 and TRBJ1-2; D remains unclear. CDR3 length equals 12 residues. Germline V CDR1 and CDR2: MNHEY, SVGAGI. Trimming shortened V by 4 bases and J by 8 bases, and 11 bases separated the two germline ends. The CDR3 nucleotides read TGTGCCAGCAGTTTAGATCGGTACGGCTACACCTTC. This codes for CASSLDRYGYTF.

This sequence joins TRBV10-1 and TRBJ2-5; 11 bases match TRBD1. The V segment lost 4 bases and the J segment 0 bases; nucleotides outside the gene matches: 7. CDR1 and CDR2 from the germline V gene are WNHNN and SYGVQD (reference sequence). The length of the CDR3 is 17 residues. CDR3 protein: CASSGTGGAGYQETQYF. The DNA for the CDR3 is TGCGCCAGCAGTGGGACAGGGGGCGCGGGGTACCAAGAGACCCAGTACTTC.

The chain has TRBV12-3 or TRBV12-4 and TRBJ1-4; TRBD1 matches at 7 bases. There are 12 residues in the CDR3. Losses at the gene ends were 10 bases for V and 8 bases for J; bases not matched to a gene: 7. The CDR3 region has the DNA TGTGCCACCCAGGGGGTAGGGGAAAAACTGTTTTTT. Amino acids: CATQGVGEKLFF.

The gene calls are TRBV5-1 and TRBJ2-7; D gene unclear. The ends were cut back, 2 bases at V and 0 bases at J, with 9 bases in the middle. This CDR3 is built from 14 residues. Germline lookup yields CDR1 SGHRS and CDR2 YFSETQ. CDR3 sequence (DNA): TGCGCCAGCAGCTTATCCACAGCCTCCTACGAGCAGTACTTC. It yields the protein CASSLSTASYEQYF.

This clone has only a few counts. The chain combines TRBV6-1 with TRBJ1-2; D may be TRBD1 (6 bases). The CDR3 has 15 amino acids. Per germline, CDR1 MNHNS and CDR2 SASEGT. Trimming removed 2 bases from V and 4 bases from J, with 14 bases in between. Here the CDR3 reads CASSEMSDRSYGYTF. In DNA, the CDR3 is TGTGCCAGCAGTGAAATGAGTGACAGGAGCTATGGCTACACCTTC.

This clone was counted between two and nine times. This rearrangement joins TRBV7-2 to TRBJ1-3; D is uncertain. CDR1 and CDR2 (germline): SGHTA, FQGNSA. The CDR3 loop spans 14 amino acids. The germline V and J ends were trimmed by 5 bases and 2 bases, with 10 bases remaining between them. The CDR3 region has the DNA TGTGCCAGCAGCCCGGGAGGTCCTGGAAACACCATATATTTT. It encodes CASSPGGPGNTIYF.

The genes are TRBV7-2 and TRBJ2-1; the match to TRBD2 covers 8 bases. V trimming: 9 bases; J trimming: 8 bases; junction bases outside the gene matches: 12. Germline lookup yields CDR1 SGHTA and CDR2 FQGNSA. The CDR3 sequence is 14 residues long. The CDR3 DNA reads TGTGCCAGTGTAGCGGGAAGGAGGTCGGATGAGCAGTTCTTC. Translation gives CASVAGRRSDEQFF.

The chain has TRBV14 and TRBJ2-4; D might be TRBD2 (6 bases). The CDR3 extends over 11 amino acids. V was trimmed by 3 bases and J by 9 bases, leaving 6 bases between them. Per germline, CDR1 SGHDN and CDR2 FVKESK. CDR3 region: CASSHGGIQYF. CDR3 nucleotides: TGTGCCAGCAGCCACGGGGGCATTCAGTACTTC. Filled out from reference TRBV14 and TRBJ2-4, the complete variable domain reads EAGVTQFPSHSVIEKGQTVTLRCDPISGHDNLYWYRRVMGKEIKFLLHFVKESKQDESGMPNNRFLAERTGGTYSTLKVQPAELEDSGVYFCASSHGGIQYFGAGTRLSVL.